Below, one TCR beta chain is given with its context. The data originate from a study of blood T cell repertoires in COVID-19. CDR3 size: 18 residues. Trimming at V came to 7 bases and at J to 0 bases, leaving 12 bases not matched to a gene. The germline V gene has CDR1 LNHDA and CDR2 SQIVND (reference sequence). Some clones are missing from TCRdb's copy, which holds only in-frame ones; the method was immunoSEQ multiplex PCR. The sample holds 150,000 to 200,000 clones, about four fifths seen once. The material sequenced was PBMCs or T cells enriched from blood (not recorded which). This receptor was taken from a man in his fifties who had recovered from COVID-19. The chain uses TRBV19 and TRBJ2-6; 7 bases are a match to TRBD1. The CDR3 here is CASTRDSWTASGANVLTF. DNA for the CDR3: TGTGCCAGTACCCGGGACAGTTGGACCGCCTCTGGGGCCAACGTCCTGACTTTC.